This passage covers 32 T cell receptor beta chains from one sample sequenced in a study of blood T cell repertoires in COVID-19. Clones were read by immunoSEQ multiplex PCR, and TCRdb kept only the in-frame ones, dropping some. Of 120,000 to 150,000 clones listed, approximately 87% were seen once; the top ten hold under 7.5%. Sequencing was performed on peripheral blood. These receptors were obtained from a man aged 80 or over with acute or convalescent COVID-19.

The V and J genes are TRBV11-2 and TRBJ2-7, with 9 bases fitting TRBD1. The CDR3 has 15 residues. Germline V lookup: CDR1 SGHAT, CDR2 FQNNGV. Trimming removed 1 base from V and 2 bases from J; junction bases left unmatched: 3. CDR3 sequence (DNA): TGTGCCAGCAGCTTAGTGGACAGGGGACCCTACGAGCAGTACTTC. Residues: CASSLVDRGPYEQYF.

The chain recombines TRBV7-3 with TRBJ2-1; TRBD1 aligns across 9 bases. Trimming took 6 bases from V and 8 from J; bases not matched to a gene: 8. CDR1 is SGHTA and CDR2 is FQGTGA in the germline V gene. The length of the CDR3 is 14 residues. The CDR3 nucleotides are TGTGCCAGCAGTCCCGGGACAGGGTACCATGAGCAGTTCTTC. Residues: CASSPGTGYHEQFF.

The chain links TRBV28 to TRBJ2-1, with 8 bases identical to TRBD2. With 7 bases clipped from V and 2 bases from J, the junction kept 7 bases outside the gene matches. Germline loops: CDR1 MDHEN, CDR2 SYDVKM. The CDR3 has 15 residues. The CDR3 here is CASTTSALTYNEQFF. CDR3 sequence (DNA): TGTGCCAGCACGACTAGCGCACTTACCTACAATGAGCAGTTCTTC.

This chain uses TRBV30 with TRBJ2-7, with D maybe TRBD1 (6 bases). This CDR3 is built from 13 residues. The germline V gene encodes CDR1 GTSNPN and CDR2 SVGIG (reference sequence). Trimming cost V 5 bases and J 2 bases, with 13 bases left between them. The CDR3 coding sequence is TGTGCCTGGTCCCGGACAGCACCCTACGAGCAGTACTTC. Protein: CAWSRTAPYEQYF.

This clone was recorded a few times. The gene calls are TRBV27 and TRBJ1-5, with D maybe TRBD1 (5 bases). The V gene lost 8 bases and the J gene lost 3 bases, with 14 bases spanning the gap. The CDR3 sequence is 14 residues long. Germline-derived CDR1 and CDR2 are MNHEY and SMNVEV (reference sequence). The CDR3 DNA follows: TGTGCCAGCGGGGCGCGACAGCACAATCAGCCCCAGCATTTT. This encodes CASGARQHNQPQHF.

The chain links TRBV7-2 to TRBJ1-5; D uncertain. Trimming cost V 4 bases and J 0 bases, with 4 bases left between them. The CDR3 loop spans 13 amino acids. Germline V CDR1 and CDR2: SGHTA, FQGNSA. The CDR3 is CASSSNSNQPQHF. For the CDR3, the DNA is TGTGCCAGCAGCTCCAATAGCAATCAGCCCCAGCATTTT.

The V and J genes are TRBV6-5 and TRBJ1-2; 7 bases fit TRBD1. The V and J ends lost 7 bases and 3 bases, in that order; junction bases with no gene match: 8. The CDR3 length is 14 residues. CDR1 and CDR2 (germline): MNHEY, SVGAGI. DNA for the CDR3: TGTGCCAGCACTAAGACAGGGAACTACTATGGCTACACCTTC. Its protein product is CASTKTGNYYGYTF.

This chain joins TRBV19 and TRBJ2-2; D may be TRBD2 (6 bases). CDR3 length equals 16 residues. Trimming left V 2 bases short and J 6 bases short, with 16 bases between. Germline V lookup: CDR1 LNHDA, CDR2 SQIVND (reference sequence). The CDR3 DNA follows: TGTGCCAGTAGTATAAGTCCGGGAGTTGTGGCCGGGGAGCTGTTTTTT. Its protein is CASSISPGVVAGELFF. Filled out from reference TRBV19 and TRBJ2-2, the complete variable domain reads DGGITQSPKYLFRKEGQNVTLSCEQNLNHDAMYWYRQDPGQGLRLIYYSQIVNDFQKGDIAEGYSVSREKKESFPLTVTSAQKNPTAFYLCASSISPGVVAGELFFGEGSRLTVL.

The genes are TRBV7-2 and TRBJ2-2; D unclear. The CDR3 length is 16 residues. V gave up 5 bases and J gave up 4 bases, with 17 bases separating them. Germline V CDR1 and CDR2: SGHTA, FQGNSA. The CDR3 sequence: CASSPPGLLGTGELFF. As DNA, the CDR3 is TGTGCCAGCAGCCCCCCGGGTCTTCTGGGCACCGGGGAGCTGTTTTTT.

This sequence joins TRBV6-5 and TRBJ2-7, with 9 bases lining up with TRBD2. The CDR3 is 15 residues long. With 6 bases clipped from V and 7 bases from J, the junction kept 13 bases outside the gene matches. The germline V gene encodes CDR1 MNHEY and CDR2 SVGAGI. Here the CDR3 reads CASSPIAGAPREQYF. The CDR3, as DNA: TGTGCCAGCAGCCCGATAGCGGGAGCCCCAAGGGAGCAGTACTTC.

The chain carries TRBV18 and TRBJ2-1; D remains ambiguous. The V gene lost 1 base and the J gene lost 1 base, with 11 bases spanning the gap. CDR3 length: 16 amino acids. The germline gives CDR1 KGHSH, CDR2 LQKENI. The CDR3 is CASSPRLEASYNEQFF. The CDR3 DNA sequence: TGTGCCAGCTCACCACGGCTAGAGGCGTCCTACAATGAGCAGTTCTTC.

This chain links TRBV18 with TRBJ1-2; possibly TRBD1 for D (6 bases). CDR1 KGHSH and CDR2 LQKENI come from the germline V gene. The CDR3 has 15 amino acids. V was trimmed by 1 base and J by 8 bases, leaving 17 bases between them. CDR3 protein: CASSPLGADVQGYTF. DNA for the CDR3: TGTGCCAGCTCACCACTGGGGGCCGACGTGCAGGGCTACACCTTC.

The chain links TRBV28 to TRBJ2-6; 9 bases map to TRBD1. CDR3 size: 19 residues. V lost 6 bases, J lost 0 bases, and 12 bases stayed unmatched. The germline CDR1 and CDR2 sequences are MDHEN and SYDVKM. The CDR3 bases are TGTGCCAGCAGGGATTTATCCGGGACAGGGATCTCTGGGGCCAACGTCCTGACTTTC. It codes for CASRDLSGTGISGANVLTF.

This chain connects TRBV7-9 to TRBJ2-7, with D possibly being TRBD1 (6 bases). Germline CDR1 SEHNR, CDR2 FQNEAQ (reference sequence). There are 16 residues in the CDR3. Trimming removed 1 base from V and 2 bases from J, with 15 bases in between. The CDR3, as DNA: TGTGCCAGCAGCTTAGGTACCGGGACACGCACCTACGAGCAGTACTTC. This encodes CASSLGTGTRTYEQYF.

V and J are TRBV7-6 and TRBJ2-5, with a possible D match to TRBD2 (5 bases). CDR1 is SGHVS, CDR2 FNYEAQ, per germline. Between the trimmed V and J ends, which lost 0 bases and 4 bases, there was a span of 15 bases. The CDR3 has 16 amino acids. CDR3 amino acids: CASSLASGQRPETQYF. The CDR3, as DNA: TGTGCCAGCAGCTTAGCCTCGGGTCAGCGGCCAGAGACCCAGTACTTC.

Comment on this clone: Germline is not matched at one junction end, which may reflect a read error. The rearrangement joins TRBV2 to TRBJ2-5; D is possibly TRBD2 (6 bases). CDR1 is SNHLY and CDR2 is FYNNEI in the germline V gene. The CDR3 sequence is 11 residues long. The chain's CDR3 is CASGDGGTQYF. The CDR3 DNA reads as TGTGCCAGCGGTGACGGGGGGACCCAGTACTTC.

The gene calls are TRBV12-3 or TRBV12-4 and TRBJ1-1; D gene unclear. V gave up 4 bases and J gave up 1 base, with 4 bases separating them. The length of the CDR3 is 12 residues. The CDR3 DNA reads TGTGCCAGCAGTTACACGAACACTGAAGCTTTCTTT. Its protein is CASSYTNTEAFF.

V is TRBV9 and J is TRBJ2-2, with D unresolved. Germline CDR1 reads SGDLS; CDR2 reads YYNGEE. V was cut by 3 bases and J by 5 bases, with 11 bases left in between. This CDR3 has 14 amino acids. For the CDR3, the DNA is TGTGCCAGCAGCGCCCCGGTCCGGACCGGGGAGCTGTTTTTT. It yields the protein CASSAPVRTGELFF.

V usage is TRBV12-5 and J usage is TRBJ1-2; 7 bases are shared with TRBD1. V lost 6 bases and J lost 4; bases outside the gene matches: 5. CDR1 is LGHNT and CDR2 is FRNRAP in the germline V gene. The CDR3 is made up of 13 amino acids. CDR3 in amino acids: CASGTGTAYGYTF. DNA of the CDR3: TGTGCTAGTGGCACCGGGACAGCCTATGGCTACACCTTC.

The chain joins TRBV3-1 (or the pseudogene TRBV3-2) to TRBJ2-7, with a weak D call TRBD1 (6 bases). Germline V gene lookup returns CDR1 LGHDT and CDR2 YNNKEL (reference sequence). CDR3 size: 15 residues. The V end was cut by 1 base, the J end by 4 bases, with 14 bases between. CDR3 sequence (DNA): TGTGCCAGCAGCCAAGCTTCAGGACAGTTATACGAGCAGTACTTC. Translation gives CASSQASGQLYEQYF.

The chain recombines TRBV7-2 with TRBJ2-6, with 7 bases lining up with TRBD1. Germline-derived CDR1 and CDR2 are SGHTA and FQGNSA. The CDR3 has 13 amino acids. With V trimmed by 5 bases and J by 14 bases, 9 bases remained unmatched. CDR3 DNA sequence: TGTGCCAGCAGCCCTCGGGACAGTTCTTTCCTGACTTTC. It codes for CASSPRDSSFLTF.

This chain connects TRBV5-1 to TRBJ2-5, with unresolved D. Trimming pared 5 bases from V and 5 bases from J, leaving 25 bases between. In germline, CDR1 is SGHRS, CDR2 YFSETQ. CDR3 size: 17 residues. The CDR3 nucleotides are TGCGCCAGCAGATCGCGCCCCTTCACAGTGAGTTCGGAGACCCAGTACTTC. Translation: CASRSRPFTVSSETQYF.

The chain carries TRBV25-1 and TRBJ1-1, with D maybe TRBD1 (6 bases). Germline V CDR1 and CDR2: MGHDK, SYGVNS. The CDR3 loop spans 13 amino acids. V was pared by 7 bases and J by 4 bases, with 13 bases between. The CDR3 coding sequence is TGTGCCAGCACGGGCAGGGGAACCACTGAAGCTTTCTTT. This sequence encodes CASTGRGTTEAFF.

The chain combines TRBV7-2 with TRBJ2-2; TRBD1 is a possible D gene (6 bases). CDR3 length equals 14 residues. V lost 4 bases, J lost 6 bases, and 12 bases lay in between. The germline CDR1 and CDR2 sequences are SGHTA and FQGNSA. The CDR3 DNA is TGTGCCAGCAGCTCACAGGGTTTTTCCGGGGAGCTGTTTTTT. It encodes CASSSQGFSGELFF.

V is TRBV9 and J is TRBJ1-1, with D maybe TRBD1 (5 bases). V lost 0 bases, J lost 1 base, and 13 bases lay in between. The CDR3 spans 16 residues. Germline V lookup: CDR1 SGDLS, CDR2 YYNGEE. The CDR3 is CASSVDFGHTNTEAFF. The CDR3 bases are TGTGCCAGCAGCGTAGACTTCGGACATACGAACACTGAAGCTTTCTTT.

This clone appeared a few times. The chain couples TRBV6-5 to TRBJ1-1; 7 bases line up with TRBD1. The V gene's germline CDR1 is MNHEY and CDR2 SVGAGI. Trimming at V came to 4 bases and at J to 4 bases, leaving 9 bases not matched to a gene. The CDR3 extends over 15 amino acids. The CDR3 protein is CASSWDRKGSTEAFF. CDR3 sequence (DNA): TGTGCCAGCAGTTGGGACAGAAAGGGAAGCACTGAAGCTTTCTTT.

The V and J genes are TRBV27 and TRBJ2-2, with TRBD2 identical over 8 bases. The CDR3 consists of 18 residues. Trimming removed 5 bases from V and 0 bases from J; junction bases left unmatched: 11. Germline lookup yields CDR1 MNHEY and CDR2 SMNVEV (reference sequence). The chain's CDR3 is CASSPARSGRANTGELFF. The CDR3 DNA reads as TGTGCCAGCAGTCCCGCCCGCAGCGGGAGAGCGAACACCGGGGAGCTGTTTTTT.

The rearrangement uses TRBV11-2 and TRBJ1-2; D is uncertain. CDR3 length equals 12 residues. V dropped 0 bases and J dropped 8 bases, with 7 bases sitting between them. Germline loops: CDR1 SGHAT, CDR2 FQNNGV. The CDR3 region is CASSLDRVGYTF. As DNA, the CDR3 is TGTGCCAGCAGCTTAGACCGGGTAGGCTACACCTTC. Complete variable domain (other parts from reference TRBV11-2 and TRBJ1-2): EAGVAQSPRYKIIEKRQSVAFWCNPISGHATLYWYQQILGQGPKLLIQFQNNGVVDDSQLPKDRFSAERLKGVDSTLKIQPAKLEDSAVYLCASSLDRVGYTFGSGTRLTVV.

The chain employs TRBV5-4 and TRBJ2-1, with a possible D match to TRBD2 (6 bases). V was pared by 0 bases and J by 3 bases, with 19 bases between. The CDR3 spans 18 residues. CDR1 and CDR2 from the germline V gene are SGHNT and YYREEE (reference sequence). As DNA, the CDR3 is TGTGCCAGCAGCTTGGGGTCGTCCGGGGGTCCTGGCTACAATGAGCAGTTCTTC. Residues: CASSLGSSGGPGYNEQFF. Supplemented by reference TRBV5-4 and TRBJ2-1, the full variable domain reads ETGVTQSPTHLIKTRGQQVTLRCSSQSGHNTVSWYQQALGQGPQFIFQYYREEENGRGNFPPRFSGLQFPNYSSELNVNALELDDSALYLCASSLGSSGGPGYNEQFFGPGTRLTVL.

This chain uses TRBV6-6 with TRBJ1-1; D is possibly TRBD1 (5 bases). This CDR3 has 14 residues. Trimming left V 2 bases short and J 0 bases short, with 7 bases between. Germline CDR1 reads MNHNY; CDR2 reads SVGAGI (reference sequence). CDR3 DNA: TGTGCCAGCAGTTACGCAGGGATGAACACTGAAGCTTTCTTT. Translation gives CASSYAGMNTEAFF.

This clone came up once. The chain is built from TRBV30 and TRBJ1-2, with 9 nucleotides matching TRBD1. The germline V gene has CDR1 GTSNPN and CDR2 SVGIG (reference sequence). The CDR3 spans 13 residues. V lost 4 bases to trimming and J lost 8 bases; unmatched junction nucleotides: 8. CDR3 bases: TGTGCCTGGACCCTAGGGACAGGGCAGGGCTACACCTTC. It yields the protein CAWTLGTGQGYTF.

In its sample, this clone was seen a few times. The V and J genes are TRBV27 and TRBJ1-2; D uncertain. The CDR3 covers 13 residues. Between the trimmed V and J ends, which lost 2 bases and 6 bases, there was a span of 10 bases. The V gene's germline CDR1 is MNHEY and CDR2 SMNVEV (reference sequence). CDR3 sequence reads: CASSLEGRHGYTF. The CDR3 DNA reads TGTGCCAGCAGTTTAGAAGGGAGGCATGGCTACACCTTC.